This TCR beta chain was captured in a study of CD8+ T cells in alopecia areata. The CDR3 is 13 residues long. With 7 bases removed from V and 5 bases from J, the gap between germline ends came to 18 bases. Germline-derived CDR1 and CDR2 are SQVTM and ANQGSEA. Isolated RNA was reverse transcribed into cDNA used as the sequencing template. Measured with immunoSEQ multiplex PCR; TCRdb has only the in-frame clones, and not every one. The data show about 98,000 clones, around two fifths seen once. This clone was counted only a few times. The chain has TRBV29-1 and TRBJ2-7; D may be TRBD2 (7 bases). This sequence was found in a human donor with alopecia areata. The sequenced sample consisted of CD4+ T cells sorted from blood. CDR3 protein: CSGEGAGADEQYF. As DNA, the CDR3 is TGCAGCGGCGAAGGGGCGGGGGCCGACGAGCAGTACTTC.